This TCR beta chain was identified during a study of blood T cell repertoires in COVID-19. As for the study in general: COVID-19 samples from acute and convalescent phases originated in the United States, Italy and Spain. From T cells, B-cell-depleted T cells, or PBMCs came the material, which was cDNA or gDNA.

Germline loops: CDR1 SQVTM, CDR2 ANQGSEA. V shed 4 bases and J 6 bases; nucleotides not matched to a gene: 11. The CDR3 is 15 residues long. Original data processing: Estimates of nucleated cell counts were drawn from the amplification of reference gene primers. The assay was immunoSEQ multiplex PCR, and TCRdb's table has in-frame clones only and misses some. D and trimming come from the DNA, and the V and J calls and clone size come from that table. Of approximately 100,000 clones listed, roughly 87% were seen once; the top ten hold about 6.5%. This sequence was found in a woman aged 60 to 75 with acute or convalescent COVID-19. This sequence joins TRBV29-1 and TRBJ2-3; 9 bases align to TRBD2. Sequenced material: peripheral blood. The CDR3, as DNA: TGCAGCGTTGCCGGTTCTAGCGGGGACGTGGATACGCAGTATTTT. Translation: CSVAGSSGDVDTQYF.